The following is a T cell receptor beta chain sequence with its context. This entry comes from a study of blood T cell repertoires in COVID-19. As for the study in general: Samples came from the United States, Italy and Spain, spanning acute and convalescent COVID-19.

The CDR3 consists of 15 residues. V was pared by 5 bases and J by 0 bases, with 6 bases of the junction left unmatched. The germline V gene has CDR1 LGHDT and CDR2 YNNKEL (reference sequence). Assay: immunoSEQ multiplex PCR; the TCRdb copy retains only in-frame clones and omits some. The data contain roughly 90,000 clones, around 88% of them singletons. The sequence was collected from a human donor in a cohort sampled during active COVID-19. This chain joins TRBV3-1 (or the pseudogene TRBV3-2) and TRBJ2-7; TRBD1 matches 8 bases. Source material: peripheral blood. The CDR3 spells CASSMQGASSYEQYF. The CDR3 nucleotides are TGTGCCAGCAGCATGCAGGGGGCTAGCTCCTACGAGCAGTACTTC.